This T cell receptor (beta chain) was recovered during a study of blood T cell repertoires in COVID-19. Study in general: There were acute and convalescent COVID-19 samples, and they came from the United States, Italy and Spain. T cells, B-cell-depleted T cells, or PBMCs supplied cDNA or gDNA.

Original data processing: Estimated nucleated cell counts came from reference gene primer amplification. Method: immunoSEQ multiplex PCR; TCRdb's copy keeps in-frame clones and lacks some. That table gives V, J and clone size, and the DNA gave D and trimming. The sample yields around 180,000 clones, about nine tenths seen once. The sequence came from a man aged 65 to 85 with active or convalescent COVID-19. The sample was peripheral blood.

CDR3 protein: CAWSVLGRLSEAFF. The DNA of the CDR3 is TGTGCCTGGAGTGTACTCGGCAGGTTGTCTGAAGCTTTCTTT. The V gene is TRBV30, the J gene TRBJ1-1; D gene unclear. This CDR3 has 14 amino acids. Germline values: CDR1 GTSNPN, CDR2 SVGIG (reference sequence). V shed 0 bases and J shed 6 bases, with 14 bases lying between them.